The 12 T cell receptor beta chains listed next were all sequenced from one sample in a study of CD4+ T cells in melanoma. TCRdb's table, derived via immunoSEQ multiplex PCR, lists solely in-frame clones and lacks some. The table records over 45,000 clones, roughly two thirds of them present only once. The sequencing input was tumor tissue. Receptors originate from a human donor with melanoma.

The rearrangement links TRBV5-1 to TRBJ2-2; 8 bases align to TRBD2. The CDR3 covers 15 residues. V lost 6 bases to trimming and J lost 2 bases; unmatched junction nucleotides: 6. Germline-derived CDR1 and CDR2 are SGHRS and YFSETQ. The chain's CDR3 is CASTSGGPNTGELFF. The CDR3 DNA reads TGCGCCAGCACCTCGGGGGGGCCAAACACCGGGGAGCTGTTTTTT.

J is TRBJ1-1 and V is TRBV4-2; TRBD1 agrees at 9 bases. In germline, CDR1 is LGHNA, CDR2 YNFKEQ. The length of the CDR3 is 16 residues. The V gene end was trimmed by 3 bases and the J gene end by 1 base; junction bases not matched to a gene: 6. CDR3 protein: CASSHIPGQGNTEAFF. As DNA, the CDR3 is TGTGCCAGCAGCCACATACCGGGACAGGGGAACACTGAAGCTTTCTTT.

This clone was seen only a few times. J is TRBJ2-2 and V is TRBV5-1, with 9 nucleotides matching TRBD2. Germline trimming cut 6 bases from V and 0 bases from J; bases unmatched to any gene: 3. Germline V gene sequence: CDR1 SGHRS, CDR2 YFSETQ. CDR3 length: 15 amino acids. The CDR3 DNA is TGCGCCAGCATGGGCGGGGGGGCGAACACCGGGGAGCTGTTTTTT. This encodes CASMGGGANTGELFF.

This clone counts as large. V and J are TRBV2 and TRBJ1-4, with 7 bases matching TRBD1. The CDR3 consists of 13 residues. CDR1 and CDR2 (germline): SNHLY, FYNNEI. Trimming took 4 bases from V and 8 from J; bases not matched to a gene: 4. CDR3 sequence (DNA): TGTGCCAGCAGTGGACAGGGTGAGGAAAAACTGTTTTTT. Amino acid sequence: CASSGQGEEKLFF.

J is TRBJ1-2 and V is TRBV27, with D maybe TRBD1 (6 bases). The CDR3 is 16 amino acids. Germline assignment: CDR1 MNHEY and CDR2 SMNVEV (reference sequence). Trimming took 0 bases from V and 3 from J, leaving 14 bases between them. CDR3 in amino acids: CASSLSSRGGHYGYTF. DNA for the CDR3: TGTGCCAGCAGTTTATCCTCCCGCGGGGGCCACTATGGCTACACCTTC.

This clone came up a few times. Other DNA sequences of this sample code for an identical CDR3. This rearrangement joins TRBV5-1 to TRBJ1-5; no firm D call. The germline V gene has CDR1 SGHRS and CDR2 YFSETQ. Trimming removed 1 base from V and 0 bases from J, with 8 bases in between. The length of the CDR3 is 15 residues. In DNA, the CDR3 is TGCGCCAGCAGCTTGTTTGGGGATAGCAATCAGCCCCAGCATTTT. It is translated as CASSLFGDSNQPQHF.

The genes are TRBV7-9 and TRBJ2-5; 9 bases agree with TRBD1. V trimming: 6 bases; J trimming: 5 bases; junction bases outside the gene matches: 10. Germline V gene data show CDR1 as SEHNR and CDR2 as FQNEAQ (reference sequence). The CDR3 is 15 residues long. The CDR3 loop reads CASRAGGQGGETQYF. The CDR3 DNA reads as TGTGCCAGCAGGGCTGGGGGACAGGGAGGGGAGACCCAGTACTTC.

This rearrangement joins TRBV7-9 to TRBJ1-4; 10 nucleotides line up with TRBD1. J gave up 7 bases and V 0 bases, and 2 bases lay outside the gene matches. This CDR3 is built from 15 residues. Per the germline V gene, CDR1 is SEHNR and CDR2 is FQNEAQ (reference sequence). CDR3 in amino acids: CASSLARTGGEKLFF. The CDR3 DNA reads TGTGCCAGCAGCTTAGCAAGGACAGGGGGTGAAAAACTGTTTTTT. The full variable domain, rest sourced from reference TRBV7-9 and TRBJ1-4, is DTGVSQNPRHKITKRGQNVTFRCDPISEHNRLYWYRQTLGQGPEFLTYFQNEAQLEKSRLLSDRFSAERPKGSFSTLEIQRTEQGDSAMYLCASSLARTGGEKLFFGSGTQLSVL.

J is TRBJ2-7 and V is TRBV2, with D maybe TRBD2 (5 bases). From germline, CDR1 is SNHLY and CDR2 FYNNEI. CDR3 size: 14 residues. Between the trimmed V and J ends, which lost 6 bases and 2 bases, there was a span of 14 bases. CDR3 bases: TGTGCCAGCAGCCACTATGGGAGACCCTACGAGCAGTACTTC. As protein: CASSHYGRPYEQYF.

This chain connects TRBV6-6 to TRBJ2-3; TRBD1 matches 9 bases. The CDR3 sequence is 14 residues long. CDR1 and CDR2 from the germline V gene are MNHNY and SVGAGI (reference sequence). V gave up 6 bases and J gave up 0 bases; unmatched junction bases: 1. CDR3 bases: TGTGCCAGCAGGGGACAGGGTAGCACAGATACGCAGTATTTT. Its translation: CASRGQGSTDTQYF.

This clone has just a few counts. Other DNA sequences within the sample encode an identical CDR3. V gene TRBV27 combines with J gene TRBJ1-5; D is undetermined. V lost 6 bases and J lost 2, with 5 bases in between. The V gene's germline CDR1 is MNHEY and CDR2 SMNVEV (reference sequence). The CDR3 totals 12 residues. The CDR3 nucleotides read TGTGCCAGCAGGGCAGGCAATCAGCCCCAGCATTTT. It yields the protein CASRAGNQPQHF.

This clone was observed a single time. J is TRBJ1-5 and V is TRBV21-1; the table's D call of TRBD1 was not tested on the DNA. TRBV21-1 is deemed a pseudogene. This CDR3 region has 16 residues. The CDR3 DNA sequence: TGTGCCAGCAGCAAACCTCAGGATTATAGCAATCAGCCCCAGCATTTT. This sequence encodes CASSKPQDYSNQPQHF.